The 27 T cell receptor beta chains given below trace back to one sample, sequenced in a study of T cell repertoires in cytomegalovirus infection (dated 2019 in TCRdb). Their antigens are not known. The instrument given in TCRdb is Illumina HiSeq 1500. The public reads were reprocessed in TCRdb via fastp at Q25 and MiXCR, keeping in-frame beta chains. Merged by CDR3 protein, the rows form single entries marked with the most common genes and DNA. The sample has under 90,000 distinct CDR3 sequences on record, about 23% of them singletons. Roughly 80% of the sample comes from the top ten. The sample taken for sequencing was PBMCs, sequenced either directly or after in vitro stimulation (not recorded which). Source of these receptors: a human donor in good health (CMV status not recorded). Some clones in this sample may be carry-over from other donors' samples.

This clonotype was seen a few times. The chain links TRBV25-1 to TRBJ1-1, with TRBD1 as a possible D gene (5 bases). Looked up from germline, CDR1 is MGHDK and CDR2 is SYGVNS. The CDR3 sequence is 12 residues long. V was clipped by 6 bases and J by 3 bases, with 8 bases between them. The CDR3 bases are TGTGCCAGCAGACGGGGGTACACTGAAGCTTTCTTT. Residues: CASRRGYTEAFF.

This rearrangement joins TRBV6-2 or TRBV6-3 to TRBJ2-7, with 8 nucleotides matching TRBD1. After removal of 5 bases from V and 7 bases from J, the junction contained 13 bases not matched to a gene. The length of the CDR3 is 15 residues. Germline lookup yields CDR1 MNHEY and CDR2 SVGEGT. The CDR3 coding sequence is TGTGCCAGCAGTACCCCTGGCAGGGGGCCGGGGGAGCAGTACGTC. It is translated as CASSTPGRGPGEQYV.

This clonotype came up a few times. V and J are TRBV7-9 and TRBJ1-5; TRBD1 is a possible D gene (6 bases). The CDR3 covers 15 residues. CDR1 is SEHNR and CDR2 is FQNEAQ in the germline V gene (reference sequence). Trimming stripped 0 bases from V and 7 bases from J, with 13 bases between. The CDR3 DNA sequence: TGTGCCAGCAGCTTAGCCGGGGGCTCCGGACAGCCCCAGCATTTT. Its protein product is CASSLAGGSGQPQHF.

The chain links TRBV6-5 to TRBJ2-3; 8 bases align to TRBD2. V dropped 2 bases and J dropped 4; count of bases not matched to a gene: 2. The CDR3 extends over 14 amino acids. Germline CDR1 is MNHEY and CDR2 is SVGAGI. CDR3 bases: TGTGCCAGCAGTTACGAACTAGCGGCAGATACGCAGTATTTT. Its protein is CASSYELAADTQYF.

There are a few counts of this clonotype. The V gene is TRBV19, the J gene TRBJ1-2, with 7 positions matching TRBD1. V gave up 2 bases and J gave up 0 bases; unmatched junction bases: 6. This CDR3 has 16 residues. From germline, CDR1 is LNHDA and CDR2 SQIVND (reference sequence). CDR3 bases: TGTGCCAGTAGTATACCTTTGACAGGGACTAACTATGGCTACACCTTC. Translated: CASSIPLTGTNYGYTF. Full variable domain (outside the CDR3, taken from reference TRBV19 and TRBJ1-2): DGGITQSPKYLFRKEGQNVTLSCEQNLNHDAMYWYRQDPGQGLRLIYYSQIVNDFQKGDIAEGYSVSREKKESFPLTVTSAQKNPTAFYLCASSIPLTGTNYGYTFGSGTRLTVV.

The chain combines TRBV24-1 with TRBJ2-3; D unresolved. The V end lost 2 bases, the J end lost 2 bases, and 10 bases lay between the germline ends. Germline V gene data show CDR1 as KGHDR and CDR2 as SFDVKD. The CDR3 consists of 15 residues. CDR3 loop: CATSDSLQVTDTQYF. The CDR3 coding sequence is TGTGCCACCAGTGATTCCCTTCAAGTCACAGATACGCAGTATTTT.

This chain's CDR3 is CASRQLAGGTDTQYF. DNA for the CDR3: TGTGCCAGCAGACAACTAGCGGGAGGCACAGATACGCAGTATTTT. The rearrangement uses TRBV5-3 and TRBJ2-3; TRBD2 matches 11 bases. TRBV5-3 is treated as an ORF (open reading frame) with a function not yet certain. Trimming took 8 bases from V and 1 from J; bases not matched to a gene: 6. The CDR3 spans 15 residues.

In its sample, this clonotype was seen many times. The chain employs TRBV7-2 and TRBJ1-2, with 9 bases matching TRBD1. Germline values: CDR1 SGHTA, CDR2 FQGNSA. V shed 7 bases and J 4 bases; nucleotides not matched to a gene: 7. CDR3 length: 14 amino acids. CDR3 amino acids: CASTPTGGTYGYTF. For the CDR3, the DNA is TGTGCCAGCACACCGACAGGGGGGACCTATGGCTACACCTTC.

The chain employs TRBV12-3 or TRBV12-4 and TRBJ1-4; the D is unclear. The germline V and J ends were trimmed by 6 bases and 8 bases, with 10 bases remaining between them. This CDR3 spans 12 amino acids. CDR3 sequence (DNA): TGTGCCAGCAGGAGGGAGGACGAAAAACTGTTTTTT. This sequence encodes CASRREDEKLFF.

J is TRBJ2-2 and V is TRBV6-1, with D hard to call. The V gene's germline CDR1 is MNHNS and CDR2 SASEGT. This CDR3 contains 14 residues. The ends were cut back, 8 bases at V and 0 bases at J, with 10 bases in the middle. As DNA, the CDR3 is TGTGCCAGCCGGTCCGGCCCGAACACCGGGGAGCTGTTTTTT. Its translation is CASRSGPNTGELFF.

CDR3 in amino acids: CASSYSTYRGITGQFF. CDR3 nucleotides: TGTGCCAGCAGTTACTCGACTTACCGGGGCATTACGGGGCAGTTCTTC. This chain connects TRBV6-2 or TRBV6-3 to TRBJ2-1; either TRBD1 or TRBD2 may fit D (5 bases each). V dropped 0 bases and J dropped 12 bases, with 21 bases sitting between them. This CDR3 region has 16 residues. Germline V lookup: CDR1 MNHEY, CDR2 SVGEGT.

The rearrangement joins TRBV5-4 to TRBJ2-3; no definite D call. CDR3 length: 14 amino acids. Germline CDR1 SGHNT, CDR2 YYREEE (reference sequence). V was clipped by 4 bases and J by 0 bases, with 9 bases between them. The CDR3 region has the DNA TGTGCCAGCAGCCCGCGAGCTAGCACAGATACGCAGTATTTT. As protein: CASSPRASTDTQYF.

The J gene is TRBJ1-1, the V gene TRBV6-5, with D perhaps TRBD1 (5 bases). The CDR3 sequence is 15 residues long. Trimming stripped 0 bases from V and 2 bases from J, with 10 bases between. In germline, CDR1 is MNHEY, CDR2 SVGAGI. CDR3 protein: CASSYSGLHNTEAFF. The CDR3 coding sequence is TGTGCCAGCAGTTACTCGGGACTGCACAACACTGAAGCTTTCTTT.

CDR3 in amino acids: CATSNLGVYNEQFF. The CDR3 region has the DNA TGTGCCACCAGCAACCTAGGGGTCTACAATGAGCAGTTCTTC. V usage is TRBV15 and J usage is TRBJ2-1, with D possibly being TRBD1 (5 bases). Trimming left V 4 bases short and J 3 bases short, with 10 bases between. The CDR3 sequence is 14 residues long. The germline gives CDR1 LNHNV, CDR2 YYDKDF (reference sequence).

This clonotype was seen a handful of times. Here the CDR3 reads CASSFGYEQYV. In DNA form, the CDR3 reads TGTGCCAGCAGCTTCGGTTACGAGCAGTACGTC. The V call is TRBV5-6, the J call TRBJ2-7; D gene unclear. Germline CDR1 reads SGHDT; CDR2 reads YYEEEE. The ends were cut back, 2 bases at V and 4 bases at J, with 4 bases in the middle. This CDR3 is built from 11 residues.

A few counts support this clonotype. The chain is built from TRBV7-2 and TRBJ2-1; unclear D gene. The germline V gene has CDR1 SGHTA and CDR2 FQGNSA. The V and J ends lost 5 bases and 0 bases respectively, with 11 bases between them. This CDR3 has 15 amino acids. The CDR3 DNA is TGTGCCAGCAGCCAAACCCAGAGCTCCTACAATGAGCAGTTCTTC. This translates into CASSQTQSSYNEQFF.

This clonotype came up a few times. The chain is built from TRBV6-1 and TRBJ1-6, with 8 bases aligning to TRBD1. Germline-derived CDR1 and CDR2 are MNHNS and SASEGT. The CDR3 covers 16 residues. Germline trimming cut 8 bases from V and 9 bases from J; bases unmatched to any gene: 15. The CDR3 DNA follows: TGTGCCAGCCGTATTAATAGACAGGGGTACGGTTCACCCCTCCACTTT. This gives the protein CASRINRQGYGSPLHF.

This clonotype occurred many times. The V and J genes are TRBV7-2 and TRBJ2-7, with D perhaps matching TRBD1 (6 bases). The germline V gene encodes CDR1 SGHTA and CDR2 FQGNSA. The CDR3 consists of 14 residues. Deletions cut 2 bases from V and 3 bases from J, with 11 bases between. CDR3 in amino acids: CASSLIGTYYEQYF. CDR3 nucleotide sequence: TGTGCCAGCAGCTTAATAGGGACATACTACGAGCAGTACTTC.

This clonotype was found many times. The genes are TRBV7-2 and TRBJ2-3, with D perhaps being TRBD1 or TRBD2 (5 bases each). Per the germline V gene, CDR1 is SGHTA and CDR2 is FQGNSA. The CDR3 has 13 residues. The V and J ends lost 8 bases and 3 bases respectively, with 12 bases between them. The CDR3 is CASGKGSTDTQYF. The DNA for the CDR3 is TGTGCCAGCGGCAAGGGGAGTACAGATACGCAGTATTTT.

The gene calls are TRBV4-1 and TRBJ2-7, with 8 bases aligning to TRBD2. The CDR3 contains 19 residues. V shed 2 bases and J 0 bases; nucleotides not matched to a gene: 15. Germline lookup yields CDR1 MGHRA and CDR2 YSYEKL. The CDR3 loop reads CASSQRSNSGESSSYEQYF. CDR3 DNA: TGCGCCAGCAGCCAACGTAGTAATAGCGGGGAGAGTAGCTCCTACGAGCAGTACTTC.

The V and J genes are TRBV7-2 and TRBJ2-3; D remains unclear. The CDR3 extends over 13 amino acids. Trimming shortened V by 1 base and J by 3 bases, and 5 bases separated the two germline ends. Germline loops: CDR1 SGHTA, CDR2 FQGNSA. CDR3 bases: TGTGCCAGCAGCTTAGTCATTACAGATACGCAGTATTTT. Its protein product is CASSLVITDTQYF.

At least ten counts were recorded for this clonotype. The V gene is TRBV7-2, the J gene TRBJ2-7; 13 positions agree with TRBD2. CDR1 SGHTA and CDR2 FQGNSA come from the germline V gene. CDR3 size: 16 residues. V was clipped by 0 bases and J by 1 base; unmatched bases: 0. CDR3 sequence (DNA): TGTGCCAGCAGCTTAGCGACTAGCGGGGGGTCCTACGAGCAGTACTTC. Its translation is CASSLATSGGSYEQYF.

This clonotype was recorded many times. J is TRBJ2-3 and V is TRBV7-2; 7 positions match TRBD2. V lost 1 base, J lost 4 bases, and 5 bases stayed unmatched. From germline, CDR1 is SGHTA and CDR2 FQGNSA. The CDR3 has 15 amino acids. CDR3 loop: CASSLDGLAADTQYF. CDR3 coding DNA: TGTGCCAGCAGCTTAGATGGGCTAGCGGCAGATACGCAGTATTTT. Full variable domain (remainder filled in from reference TRBV7-2 and TRBJ2-3): GAGVSQSPSNKVTEKGKDVELRCDPISGHTALYWYRQSLGQGLEFLIYFQGNSAPDKSGLPSDRFSAERTGGSVSTLTIQRTQQEDSAVYLCASSLDGLAADTQYFGPGTRLTVL.

The chain has TRBV12-3 or TRBV12-4 and TRBJ2-1; D may match TRBD1 or TRBD2 (6 bases each). The CDR3 contains 15 residues. V lost 5 bases and J lost 6, with 17 bases in between. DNA for the CDR3: TGTGCCAGCAGTACACGACTAGGGGGAACCAATGAGCAGTTCTTC. Translating it yields CASSTRLGGTNEQFF.

This clonotype showed up just a few times. V is TRBV6-6 and J is TRBJ2-1; D not certain. V was shortened by 2 bases and J by 6 bases, with 17 bases between the two germline ends. This CDR3 has 16 residues. Germline V gives CDR1 MNHNY, CDR2 SVGAGI (reference sequence). CDR3 amino acids: CASSYDVVAPLNEQFF. The CDR3 region has the DNA TGTGCCAGCAGTTACGATGTGGTAGCCCCACTCAATGAGCAGTTCTTC.

The chain couples TRBV12-3 or TRBV12-4 to TRBJ2-3, with 7 bases identical to TRBD2. CDR3 length: 15 amino acids. V trimming: 5 bases; J trimming: 5 bases; junction bases outside the gene matches: 10. The CDR3 nucleotides read TGTGCCAGCAGTCGAGACGGGTTAGCGGGAGATACGCAGTATTTT. The encoded protein is CASSRDGLAGDTQYF.

This clonotype occurred many times. The chain couples TRBV7-2 to TRBJ1-1, with 11 nucleotides matching TRBD1. The J segment lost 4 bases and the V segment lost 5 bases, leaving 3 bases of the junction unmatched. Per the germline V gene, CDR1 is SGHTA and CDR2 is FQGNSA. The CDR3 runs 14 residues. CDR3 sequence reads: CASSPGQGATEAFF. CDR3 DNA sequence: TGTGCCAGCAGCCCAGGACAGGGGGCCACTGAAGCTTTCTTT.